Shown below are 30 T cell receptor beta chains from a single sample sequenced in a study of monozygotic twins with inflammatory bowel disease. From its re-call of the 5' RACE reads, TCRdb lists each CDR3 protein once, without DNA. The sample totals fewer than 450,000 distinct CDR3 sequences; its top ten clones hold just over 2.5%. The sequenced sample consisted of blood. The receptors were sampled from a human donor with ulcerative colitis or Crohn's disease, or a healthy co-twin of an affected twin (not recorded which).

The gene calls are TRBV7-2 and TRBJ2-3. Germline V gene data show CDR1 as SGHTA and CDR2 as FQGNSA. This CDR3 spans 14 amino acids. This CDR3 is CASSLVYFSDTQYF.

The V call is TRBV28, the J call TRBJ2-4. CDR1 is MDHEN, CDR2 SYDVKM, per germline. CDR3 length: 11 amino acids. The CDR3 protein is CASRAKNIQYF. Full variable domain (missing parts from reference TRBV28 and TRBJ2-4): DVKVTQSSRYLVKRTGEKVFLECVQDMDHENMFWYRQDPGLGLRLIYFSYDVKMKEKGDIPEGYSVSREKKERFSLILESASTNQTSMYLCASRAKNIQYFGAGTRLSVL.

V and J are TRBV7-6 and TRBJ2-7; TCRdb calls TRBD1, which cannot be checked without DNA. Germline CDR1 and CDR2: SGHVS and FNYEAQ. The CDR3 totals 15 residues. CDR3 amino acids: CASSPQWDRVGEQYF.

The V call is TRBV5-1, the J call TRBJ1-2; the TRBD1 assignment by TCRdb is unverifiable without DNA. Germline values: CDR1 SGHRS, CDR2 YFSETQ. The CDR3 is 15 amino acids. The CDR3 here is CASSSPPGGKGGYTF.

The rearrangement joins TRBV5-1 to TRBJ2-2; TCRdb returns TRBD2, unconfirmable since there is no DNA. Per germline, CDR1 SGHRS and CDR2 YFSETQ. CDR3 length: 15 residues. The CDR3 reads CASSALGANTGELFF.

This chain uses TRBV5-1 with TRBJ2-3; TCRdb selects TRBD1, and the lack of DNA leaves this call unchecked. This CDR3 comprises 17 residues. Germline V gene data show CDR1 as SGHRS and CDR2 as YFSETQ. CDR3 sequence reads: CASSFGTGRSASDTQYF. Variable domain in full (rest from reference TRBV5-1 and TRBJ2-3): KAGVTQTPRYLIKTRGQQVTLSCSPISGHRSVSWYQQTPGQGLQFLFEYFSETQRNKGNFPGRFSGRQFSNSRSEMNVSTLELGDSALYLCASSFGTGRSASDTQYFGPGTRLTVL.

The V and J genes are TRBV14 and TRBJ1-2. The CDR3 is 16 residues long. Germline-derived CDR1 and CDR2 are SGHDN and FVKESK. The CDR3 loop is CASSQRTGRDNYGYTF.

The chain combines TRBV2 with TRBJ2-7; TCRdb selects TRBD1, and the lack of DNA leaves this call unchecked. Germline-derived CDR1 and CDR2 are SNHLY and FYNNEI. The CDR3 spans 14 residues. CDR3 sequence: CASSTLGQGYEQYF.

This CDR3 is CASSFRQQETQYF. V usage is TRBV7-9 and J usage is TRBJ2-5; the TCRdb D gene call, TRBD1, has no DNA to confirm it. Germline values: CDR1 SEHNR, CDR2 FQNEAQ (reference sequence). This CDR3 contains 13 residues.

The CDR3: CASSLDTGGSPLHF. The V gene is TRBV5-1, the J gene TRBJ1-6; with no DNA, the TCRdb D assignment of TRBD1 cannot be verified. The CDR3 spans 14 residues. The germline V gene encodes CDR1 SGHRS and CDR2 YFSETQ. The full variable domain, its missing parts supplied by reference TRBV5-1 and TRBJ1-6, is KAGVTQTPRYLIKTRGQQVTLSCSPISGHRSVSWYQQTPGQGLQFLFEYFSETQRNKGNFPGRFSGRQFSNSRSEMNVSTLELGDSALYLCASSLDTGGSPLHFGNGTRLTVT.

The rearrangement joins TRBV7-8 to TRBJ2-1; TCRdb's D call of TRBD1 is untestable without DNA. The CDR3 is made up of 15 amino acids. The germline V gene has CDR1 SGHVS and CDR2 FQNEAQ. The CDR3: CASSVRDRFNNEQFF.

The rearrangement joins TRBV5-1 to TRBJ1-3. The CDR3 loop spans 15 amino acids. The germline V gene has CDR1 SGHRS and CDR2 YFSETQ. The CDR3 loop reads CASSFDSRTGNTIYF.

The CDR3 loop is CATSDLSELRDAGDSGNTIYF. The chain recombines TRBV24-1 with TRBJ1-3; TCRdb names TRBD1, which stays unverified in the absence of DNA. CDR1 is KGHDR and CDR2 is SFDVKD in the germline V gene. The CDR3 covers 21 residues.

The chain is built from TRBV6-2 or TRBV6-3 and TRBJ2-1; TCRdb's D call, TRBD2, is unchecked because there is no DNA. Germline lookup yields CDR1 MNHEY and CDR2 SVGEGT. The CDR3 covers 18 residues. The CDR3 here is CASTYDPSGGQSYNEQFF.

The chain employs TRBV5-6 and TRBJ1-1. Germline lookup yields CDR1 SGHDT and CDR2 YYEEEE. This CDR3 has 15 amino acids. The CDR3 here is CASSFLTRGNTEAFF.

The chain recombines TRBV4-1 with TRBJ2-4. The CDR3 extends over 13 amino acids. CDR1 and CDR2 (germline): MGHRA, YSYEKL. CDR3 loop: CASSHFNKNIQYF.

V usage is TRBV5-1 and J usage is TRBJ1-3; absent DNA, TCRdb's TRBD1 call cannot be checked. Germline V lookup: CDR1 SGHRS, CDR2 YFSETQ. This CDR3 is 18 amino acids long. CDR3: CASSNRGQPRSSGNTIYF.

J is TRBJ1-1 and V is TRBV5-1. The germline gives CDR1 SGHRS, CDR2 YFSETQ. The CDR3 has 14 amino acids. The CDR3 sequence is CASNYGTAETEAFF. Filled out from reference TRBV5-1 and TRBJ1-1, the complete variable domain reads KAGVTQTPRYLIKTRGQQVTLSCSPISGHRSVSWYQQTPGQGLQFLFEYFSETQRNKGNFPGRFSGRQFSNSRSEMNVSTLELGDSALYLCASNYGTAETEAFFGQGTRLTVV.

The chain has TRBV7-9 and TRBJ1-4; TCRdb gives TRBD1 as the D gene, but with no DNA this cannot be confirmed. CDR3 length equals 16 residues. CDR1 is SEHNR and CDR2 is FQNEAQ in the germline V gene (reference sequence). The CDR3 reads CASSLPPGQGRVKLFF.

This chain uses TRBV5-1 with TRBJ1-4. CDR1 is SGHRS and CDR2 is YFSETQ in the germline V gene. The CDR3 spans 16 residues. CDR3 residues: CASRRGSGTTNEKLFF. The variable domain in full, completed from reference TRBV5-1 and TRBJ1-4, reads KAGVTQTPRYLIKTRGQQVTLSCSPISGHRSVSWYQQTPGQGLQFLFEYFSETQRNKGNFPGRFSGRQFSNSRSEMNVSTLELGDSALYLCASRRGSGTTNEKLFFGSGTQLSVL.

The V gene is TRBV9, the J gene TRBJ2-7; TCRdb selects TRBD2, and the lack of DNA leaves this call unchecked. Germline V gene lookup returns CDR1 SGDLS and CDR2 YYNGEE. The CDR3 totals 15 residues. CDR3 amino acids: CASSVTSGAVYEQYF.

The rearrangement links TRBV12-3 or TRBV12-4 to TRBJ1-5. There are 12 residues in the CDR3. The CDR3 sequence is CASSLALQPQHF.

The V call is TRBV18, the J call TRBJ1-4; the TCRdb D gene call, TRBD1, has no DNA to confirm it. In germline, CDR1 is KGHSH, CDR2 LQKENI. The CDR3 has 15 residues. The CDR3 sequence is CASSPAETGDEKLFF. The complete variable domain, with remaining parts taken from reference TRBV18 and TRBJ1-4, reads NAGVMQNPRHLVRRRGQEARLRCSPMKGHSHVYWYRQLPEEGLKFMVYLQKENIIDESGMPKERFSAEFPKEGPSILRIQQVVRGDSAAYFCASSPAETGDEKLFFGSGTQLSVL.

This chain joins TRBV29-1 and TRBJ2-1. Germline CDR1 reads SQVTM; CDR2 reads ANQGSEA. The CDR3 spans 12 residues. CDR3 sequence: CSVEETYNEQFF.

The CDR3 here is CSAREQGVAKNIQYF. This chain connects TRBV20-1 to TRBJ2-4; TCRdb gives TRBD1 as the D gene, but with no DNA this cannot be confirmed. Per the germline V gene, CDR1 is DFQATT and CDR2 is SNEGSKA (reference sequence). The CDR3 length is 15 residues.

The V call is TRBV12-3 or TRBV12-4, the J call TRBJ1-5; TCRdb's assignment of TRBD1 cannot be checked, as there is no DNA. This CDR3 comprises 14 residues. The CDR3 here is CASSLDGGGQPQHF.

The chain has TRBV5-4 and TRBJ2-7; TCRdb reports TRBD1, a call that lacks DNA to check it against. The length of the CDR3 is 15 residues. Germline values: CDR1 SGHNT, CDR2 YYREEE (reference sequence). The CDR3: CASSLGTGTFYEQYF.

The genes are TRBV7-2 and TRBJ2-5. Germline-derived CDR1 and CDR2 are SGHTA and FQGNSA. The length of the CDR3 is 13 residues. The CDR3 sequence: CASSFSQQETQYF.

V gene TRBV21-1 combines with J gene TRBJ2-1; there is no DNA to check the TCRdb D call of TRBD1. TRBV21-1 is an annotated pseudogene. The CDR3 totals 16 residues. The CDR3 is CASSKVGGLSYNEQFF.

CDR3 sequence reads: CASREPGQGARTSEQFF. V is TRBV6-1 and J is TRBJ2-1; checking the TCRdb D call of TRBD1 is not possible without DNA. This CDR3 comprises 17 residues. The germline V gene has CDR1 MNHNS and CDR2 SASEGT.